The next 13 T cell receptor beta chains were all read from a single sample in a study of OX40 agonist ivuxolimab in advanced cancers. TCRdb keeps only in-frame clones here, not all; method: immunoSEQ multiplex PCR. This sample yields 45,000 to 65,000 clones, of which around 81% are seen a single time; around 2.9% belongs to the top ten. Sample: CD4+ or CD8+ T cells sorted from blood, taken in a trial of the OX40 agonist ivuxolimab. These receptors all come from an adult with an advanced solid tumor such as melanoma, head and neck, liver or kidney cancer.

The chain joins TRBV5-5 to TRBJ1-5, with TRBD1 matching over 7 bases. V lost 3 bases, J lost 7 bases, and 10 bases stayed unmatched. The CDR3 runs 15 residues. From germline, CDR1 is SGHKS and CDR2 YYEKEE (reference sequence). The CDR3 nucleotides read TGTGCCAGCAGCTGGGGACAGAGGGTGAGCCAGCCCCAGCATTTT. It yields the protein CASSWGQRVSQPQHF.

The rearrangement links TRBV5-1 to TRBJ2-5, with a weak D call TRBD1 (6 bases). The closer fit of TRBJ2-7 to the DNA end suggests the J call may be wrong. Germline loops: CDR1 SGHRS, CDR2 YFSETQ. CDR3 size: 13 residues. In DNA, the CDR3 is TGCGCCAGCAGCAGGACAGCCGATTACGAGCAGTACTTC. Translated: CASSRTADYEQYF.

Only one count was recorded for this clone. V usage is TRBV15 and J usage is TRBJ2-2; D could derive from TRBD1 or TRBD2 (5 bases each). The CDR3 consists of 14 residues. Trimming took off 6 bases at V and 1 base at J, with 9 bases between the two ends. Germline V gene data show CDR1 as LNHNV and CDR2 as YYDKDF (reference sequence). The CDR3 DNA follows: TGTGCCACCAGGGGGGTTCTGAACACCGGGGAGCTGTTTTTT. Its protein product is CATRGVLNTGELFF. The whole variable domain, remainder taken from reference TRBV15 and TRBJ2-2, is DAMVIQNPRYQVTQFGKPVTLSCSQTLNHNVMYWYQQKSSQAPKLLFHYYDKDFNNEADTPDNFQSRRPNTSFCFLDIRSPGLGDTAMYLCATRGVLNTGELFFGEGSRLTVL.

The gene calls are TRBV11-2 and TRBJ2-3; D unclear. CDR1 and CDR2 from the germline V gene are SGHAT and FQNNGV. The CDR3 loop spans 16 amino acids. The ends were cut back, 0 bases at V and 1 base at J, with 11 bases in the middle. The CDR3 region has the DNA TGTGCCAGCAGCTTAGATTTGTCGGGCCGCACAGATACGCAGTATTTT. Its protein is CASSLDLSGRTDTQYF.

The chain links TRBV6-5 to TRBJ1-4, with D hard to call. Germline V gene sequence: CDR1 MNHEY, CDR2 SVGAGI. This CDR3 spans 14 amino acids. V was shortened by 5 bases and J by 0 bases, with 7 bases between the two germline ends. CDR3 in amino acids: CASSGTPTNEKLFF. CDR3 sequence (DNA): TGTGCCAGCAGTGGCACCCCAACTAATGAAAAACTGTTTTTT.

The gene calls are TRBV9 and TRBJ2-1, with TRBD2 matching over 13 bases. Germline V gene data show CDR1 as SGDLS and CDR2 as YYNGEE. With V trimmed by 0 bases and J by 7 bases, 13 bases remained unmatched. This CDR3 has 19 residues. For the CDR3, the DNA is TGTGCCAGCAGCGTAGCCCTAACTAGCGGGGGGGCCCGGAGGAATGAGCAGTTCTTC. Protein sequence: CASSVALTSGGARRNEQFF. Filled out from reference TRBV9 and TRBJ2-1, the complete variable domain reads DSGVTQTPKHLITATGQRVTLRCSPRSGDLSVYWYQQSLDQGLQFLIQYYNGEERAKGNILERFSAQQFPDLHSELNLSSLELGDSALYFCASSVALTSGGARRNEQFFGPGTRLTVL.

This clone was observed a handful of times. This rearrangement joins TRBV27 to TRBJ2-1; perhaps TRBD2 as D (6 bases). Looked up from germline, CDR1 is MNHEY and CDR2 is SMNVEV (reference sequence). Between the trimmed V and J ends, which lost 5 bases and 7 bases, there was a span of 15 bases. CDR3 size: 14 residues. Here the CDR3 DNA reads TGTGCCAGCAGTCCCCGACGGGGGAGTAATGAGCAGTTCTTC. Translation gives CASSPRRGSNEQFF.

The V and J genes are TRBV9 and TRBJ1-1; maybe TRBD1 (5 bases). Germline V gene lookup returns CDR1 SGDLS and CDR2 YYNGEE. The CDR3 extends over 13 amino acids. V lost 7 bases, J lost 4 bases, and 14 bases lay in between. The CDR3 bases are TGTGCCAGCGGGGGTTCAGTGGGCACTGAAGCTTTCTTT. Residues: CASGGSVGTEAFF.

The V call is TRBV27, the J call TRBJ2-1, with 8 nucleotides matching TRBD1. From germline, CDR1 is MNHEY and CDR2 SMNVEV (reference sequence). The CDR3 runs to 15 residues. J lost 7 bases, V lost 6 bases, and 11 bases had no gene match. CDR3 sequence reads: CASRESVGTGNEQFF. Here the CDR3 DNA reads TGTGCCAGCAGGGAATCTGTCGGGACAGGAAATGAGCAGTTCTTC.

CDR3 sequence: CASSIRGGTGGGNTIYF. In DNA form, the CDR3 reads TGTGCCAGCAGCATAAGAGGCGGGACAGGGGGCGGAAACACCATATATTTT. The chain recombines TRBV7-9 with TRBJ1-3; 12 nucleotides match TRBD1. The CDR3 totals 17 residues. Germline loops: CDR1 SEHNR, CDR2 FQNEAQ (reference sequence). J lost 4 bases, V lost 5 bases, and 9 bases had no gene match.

As DNA, the CDR3 is TGTGCCAGCAGCCCGAATCAGTACAATGAGCAGTTCTTC. The encoded protein is CASSPNQYNEQFF. The chain employs TRBV14 and TRBJ2-1; D not resolved. The germline gives CDR1 SGHDN, CDR2 FVKESK. The CDR3 is 13 residues long. V lost 4 bases and J lost 4, with 8 bases in between.

The chain couples TRBV19 to TRBJ2-1, with TRBD2 matching 7 bases. Per germline, CDR1 LNHDA and CDR2 SQIVND (reference sequence). The CDR3 is made up of 17 amino acids. The V segment lost 1 base and the J segment 0 bases; nucleotides outside the gene matches: 6. The CDR3 coding sequence is TGTGCCAGTAGTATAGTGTGGCGGGGGAGCTCCTACAATGAGCAGTTCTTC. This codes for CASSIVWRGSSYNEQFF.

This CDR3 is CASSQSQGEVQPQHF. The CDR3 DNA reads as TGTGCCAGCAGCCAATCACAGGGGGAAGTTCAGCCCCAGCATTTT. J is TRBJ1-5 and V is TRBV4-2; TRBD1 matches at 8 bases. The trim removed 2 bases at V and 6 bases at J, leaving 6 bases unmatched. This CDR3 has 15 amino acids. In germline, CDR1 is LGHNA, CDR2 YNFKEQ.